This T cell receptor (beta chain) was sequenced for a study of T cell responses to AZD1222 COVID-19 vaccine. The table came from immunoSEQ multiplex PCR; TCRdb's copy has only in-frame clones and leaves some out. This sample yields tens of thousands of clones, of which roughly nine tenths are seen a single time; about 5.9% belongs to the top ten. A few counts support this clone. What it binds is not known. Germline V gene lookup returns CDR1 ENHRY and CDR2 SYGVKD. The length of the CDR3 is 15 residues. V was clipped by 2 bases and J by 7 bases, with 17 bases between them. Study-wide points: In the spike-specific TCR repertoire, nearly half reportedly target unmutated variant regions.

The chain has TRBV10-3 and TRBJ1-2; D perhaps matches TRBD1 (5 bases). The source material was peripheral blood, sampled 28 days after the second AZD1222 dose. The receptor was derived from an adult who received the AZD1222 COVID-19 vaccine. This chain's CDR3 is CAISEDVGHRGGYTF. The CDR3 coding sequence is TGTGCCATCAGTGAGGATGTTGGACATAGGGGTGGCTACACCTTC.